The sequence of this T cell receptor (beta chain) was determined in a study of shared clonotypes between healthy human individuals. Assay: immunoSEQ multiplex PCR; the TCRdb copy retains only in-frame clones and omits some. The sample lists hundreds of thousands of clones; about 96% were seen once. The CDR3 is made up of 15 amino acids. The germline CDR1 and CDR2 sequences are SQVTM and ANQGSEA. Trimming left V 0 bases short and J 7 bases short, with 18 bases between. Sequenced: naive CD4+ T cells sorted from blood. Subset of the sample: CD45RA+ positively selected. This receptor was identified in a young woman in good health. The V gene is TRBV29-1, the J gene TRBJ2-5, with D maybe TRBD1 (5 bases). The CDR3, as DNA: TGCAGCGTTGAAGAAAGAAGGGGTACTATGGGGACCCAGTACTTC. It is translated as CSVEERRGTMGTQYF.